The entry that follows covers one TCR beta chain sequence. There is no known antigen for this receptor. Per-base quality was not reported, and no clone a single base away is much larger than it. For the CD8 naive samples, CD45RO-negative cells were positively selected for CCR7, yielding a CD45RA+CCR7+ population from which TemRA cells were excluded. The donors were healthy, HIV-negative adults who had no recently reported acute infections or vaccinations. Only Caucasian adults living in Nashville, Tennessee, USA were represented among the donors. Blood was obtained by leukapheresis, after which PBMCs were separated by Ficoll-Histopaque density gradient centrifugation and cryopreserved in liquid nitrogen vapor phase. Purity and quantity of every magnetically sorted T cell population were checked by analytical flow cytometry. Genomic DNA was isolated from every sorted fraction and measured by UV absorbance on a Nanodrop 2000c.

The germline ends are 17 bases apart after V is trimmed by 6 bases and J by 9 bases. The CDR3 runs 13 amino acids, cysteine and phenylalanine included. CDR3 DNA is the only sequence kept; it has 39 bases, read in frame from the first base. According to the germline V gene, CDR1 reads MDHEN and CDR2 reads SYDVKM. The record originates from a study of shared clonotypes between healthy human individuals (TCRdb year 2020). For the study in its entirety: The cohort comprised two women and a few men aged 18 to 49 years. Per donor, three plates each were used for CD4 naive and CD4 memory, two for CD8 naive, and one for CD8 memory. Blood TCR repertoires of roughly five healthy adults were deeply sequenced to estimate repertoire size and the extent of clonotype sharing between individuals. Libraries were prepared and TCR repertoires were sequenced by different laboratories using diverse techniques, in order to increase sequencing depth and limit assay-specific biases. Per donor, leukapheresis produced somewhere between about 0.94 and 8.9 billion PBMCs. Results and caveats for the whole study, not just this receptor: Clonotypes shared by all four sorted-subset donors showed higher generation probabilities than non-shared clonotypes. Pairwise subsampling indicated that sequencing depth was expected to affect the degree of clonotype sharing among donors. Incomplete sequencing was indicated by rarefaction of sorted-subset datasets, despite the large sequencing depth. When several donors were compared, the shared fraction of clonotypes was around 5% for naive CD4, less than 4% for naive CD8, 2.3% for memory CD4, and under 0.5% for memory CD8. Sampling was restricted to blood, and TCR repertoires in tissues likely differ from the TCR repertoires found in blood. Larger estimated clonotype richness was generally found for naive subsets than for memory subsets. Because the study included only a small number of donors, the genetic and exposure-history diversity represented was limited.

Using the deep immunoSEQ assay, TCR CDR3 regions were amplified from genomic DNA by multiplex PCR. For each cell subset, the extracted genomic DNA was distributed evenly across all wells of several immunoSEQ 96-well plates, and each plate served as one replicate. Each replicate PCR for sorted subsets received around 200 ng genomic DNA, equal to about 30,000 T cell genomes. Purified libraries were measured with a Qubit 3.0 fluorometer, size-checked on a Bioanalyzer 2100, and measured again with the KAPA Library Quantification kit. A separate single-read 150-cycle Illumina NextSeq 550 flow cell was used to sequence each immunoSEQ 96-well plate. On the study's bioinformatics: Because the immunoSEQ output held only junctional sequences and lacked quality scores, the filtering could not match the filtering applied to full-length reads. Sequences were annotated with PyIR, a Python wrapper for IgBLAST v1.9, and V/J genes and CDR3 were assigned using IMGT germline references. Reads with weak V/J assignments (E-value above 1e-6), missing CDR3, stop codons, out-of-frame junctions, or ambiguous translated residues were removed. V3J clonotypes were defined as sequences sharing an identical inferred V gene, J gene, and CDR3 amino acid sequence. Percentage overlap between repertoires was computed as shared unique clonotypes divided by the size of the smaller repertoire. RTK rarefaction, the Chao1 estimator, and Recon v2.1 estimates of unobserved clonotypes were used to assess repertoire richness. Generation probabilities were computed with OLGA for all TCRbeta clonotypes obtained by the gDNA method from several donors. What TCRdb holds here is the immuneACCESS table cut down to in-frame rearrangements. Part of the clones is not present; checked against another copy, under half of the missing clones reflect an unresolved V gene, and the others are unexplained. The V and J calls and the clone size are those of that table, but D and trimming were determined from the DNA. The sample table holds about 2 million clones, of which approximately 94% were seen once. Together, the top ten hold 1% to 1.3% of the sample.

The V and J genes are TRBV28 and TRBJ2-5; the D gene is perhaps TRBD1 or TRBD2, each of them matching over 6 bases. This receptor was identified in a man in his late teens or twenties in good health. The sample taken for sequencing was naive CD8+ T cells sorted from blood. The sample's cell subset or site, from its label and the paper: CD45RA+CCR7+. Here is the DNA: TGTGCCAGCAGCAGTAGTACCGGGGGCCCCCAGTACTTC. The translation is CASSSSTGGPQYF.